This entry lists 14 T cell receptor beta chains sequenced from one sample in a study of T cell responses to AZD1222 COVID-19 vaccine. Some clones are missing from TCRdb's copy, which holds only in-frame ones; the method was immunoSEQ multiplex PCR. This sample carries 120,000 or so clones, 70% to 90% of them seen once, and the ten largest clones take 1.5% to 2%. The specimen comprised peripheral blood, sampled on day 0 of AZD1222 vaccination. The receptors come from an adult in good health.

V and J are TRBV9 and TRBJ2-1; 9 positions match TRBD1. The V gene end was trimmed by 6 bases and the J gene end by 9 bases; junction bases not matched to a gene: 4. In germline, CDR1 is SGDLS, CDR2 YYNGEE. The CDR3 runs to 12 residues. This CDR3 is CASNNRGLEQFF. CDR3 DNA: TGTGCCAGCAATAACAGGGGGCTTGAGCAGTTCTTC.

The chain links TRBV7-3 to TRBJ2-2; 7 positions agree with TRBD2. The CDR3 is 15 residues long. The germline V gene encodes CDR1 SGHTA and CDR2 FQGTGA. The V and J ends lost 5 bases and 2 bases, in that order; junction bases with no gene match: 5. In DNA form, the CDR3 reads TGTGCCAGCAGCCGCGGGGGAGTAAACACCGGGGAGCTGTTTTTT. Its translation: CASSRGGVNTGELFF.

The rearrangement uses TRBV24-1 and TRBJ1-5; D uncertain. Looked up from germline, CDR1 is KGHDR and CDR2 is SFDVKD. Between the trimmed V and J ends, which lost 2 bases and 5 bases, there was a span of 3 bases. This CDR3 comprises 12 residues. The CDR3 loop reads CATSDWDQPQHF. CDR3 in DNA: TGTGCCACCAGTGATTGGGATCAGCCCCAGCATTTT.

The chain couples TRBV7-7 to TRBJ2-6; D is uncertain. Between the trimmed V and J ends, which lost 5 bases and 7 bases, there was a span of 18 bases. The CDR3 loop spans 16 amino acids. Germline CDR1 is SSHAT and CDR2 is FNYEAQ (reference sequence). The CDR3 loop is CASSNRAQSRANVLTF. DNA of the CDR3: TGTGCCAGCAGCAACCGTGCACAAAGTCGAGCCAACGTCCTGACTTTC.

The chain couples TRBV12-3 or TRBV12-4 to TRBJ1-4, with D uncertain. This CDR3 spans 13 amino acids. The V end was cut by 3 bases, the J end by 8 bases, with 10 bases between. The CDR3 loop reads CASSLGVGEKLFF. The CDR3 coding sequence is TGTGCCAGCAGTTTGGGCGTGGGGGAAAAACTGTTTTTT.

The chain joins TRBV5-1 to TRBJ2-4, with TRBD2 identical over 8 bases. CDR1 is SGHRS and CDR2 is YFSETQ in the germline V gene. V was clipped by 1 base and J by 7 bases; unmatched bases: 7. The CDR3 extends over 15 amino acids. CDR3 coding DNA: TGCGCCAGCAGCTTGATTAGCGGGGAGGGGAACATTCAGTACTTC. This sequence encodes CASSLISGEGNIQYF. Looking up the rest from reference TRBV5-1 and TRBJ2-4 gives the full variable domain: KAGVTQTPRYLIKTRGQQVTLSCSPISGHRSVSWYQQTPGQGLQFLFEYFSETQRNKGNFPGRFSGRQFSNSRSEMNVSTLELGDSALYLCASSLISGEGNIQYFGAGTRLSVL.

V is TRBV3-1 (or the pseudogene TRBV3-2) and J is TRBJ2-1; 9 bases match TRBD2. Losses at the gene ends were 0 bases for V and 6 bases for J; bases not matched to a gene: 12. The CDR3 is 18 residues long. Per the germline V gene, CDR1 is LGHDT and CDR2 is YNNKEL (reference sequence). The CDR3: CASSQEVAGGVGGNEQFF. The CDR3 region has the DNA TGTGCCAGCAGCCAAGAGGTTGCGGGGGGGGTTGGTGGCAATGAGCAGTTCTTC.

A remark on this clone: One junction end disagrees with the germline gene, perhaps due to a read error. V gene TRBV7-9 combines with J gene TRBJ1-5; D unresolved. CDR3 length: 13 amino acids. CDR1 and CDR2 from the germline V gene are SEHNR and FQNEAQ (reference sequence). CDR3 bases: TGTGCCACCAGCGGAGGGAGCAATCAGCCCCAGCATTTT. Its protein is CATSGGSNQPQHF.

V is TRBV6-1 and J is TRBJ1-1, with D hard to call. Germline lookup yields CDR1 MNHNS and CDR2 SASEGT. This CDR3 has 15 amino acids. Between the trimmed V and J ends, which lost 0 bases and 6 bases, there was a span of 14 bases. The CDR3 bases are TGTGCCAGCAGTGAAGCTTGGGGAAGAACCGCTGAAGCTTTCTTT. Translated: CASSEAWGRTAEAFF.

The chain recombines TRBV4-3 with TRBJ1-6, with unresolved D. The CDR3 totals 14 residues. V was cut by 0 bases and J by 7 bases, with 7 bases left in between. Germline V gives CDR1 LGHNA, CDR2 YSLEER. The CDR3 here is CASSQDLENSPLHF. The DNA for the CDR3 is TGCGCCAGCAGCCAAGATCTGGAGAATTCACCCCTCCACTTT.

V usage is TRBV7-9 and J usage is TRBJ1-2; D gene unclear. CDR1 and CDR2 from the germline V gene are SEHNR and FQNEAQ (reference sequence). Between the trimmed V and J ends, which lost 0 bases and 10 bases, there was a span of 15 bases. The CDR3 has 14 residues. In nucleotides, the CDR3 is TGTGCCAGCAGCTTAGCGGGGTCGGTTGACTACTACACCTTC. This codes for CASSLAGSVDYYTF.

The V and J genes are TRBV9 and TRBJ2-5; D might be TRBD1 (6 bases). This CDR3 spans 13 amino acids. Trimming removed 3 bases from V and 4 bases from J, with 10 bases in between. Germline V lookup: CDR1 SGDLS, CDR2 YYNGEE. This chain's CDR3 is CASSGSGVETQYF. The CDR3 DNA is TGTGCCAGCAGCGGCTCAGGGGTAGAGACCCAGTACTTC.

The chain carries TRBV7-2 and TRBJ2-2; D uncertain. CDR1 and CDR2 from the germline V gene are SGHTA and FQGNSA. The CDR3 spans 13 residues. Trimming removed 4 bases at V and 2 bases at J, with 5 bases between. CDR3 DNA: TGTGCCAGCAGCTCCATTAACACCGGGGAGCTGTTTTTT. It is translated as CASSSINTGELFF.

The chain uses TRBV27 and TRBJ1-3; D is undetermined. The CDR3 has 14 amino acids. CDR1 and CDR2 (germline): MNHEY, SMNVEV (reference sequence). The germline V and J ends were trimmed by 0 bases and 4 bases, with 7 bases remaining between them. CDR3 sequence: CASSLSPRGNTIYF. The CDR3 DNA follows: TGTGCCAGCAGTTTATCGCCGAGAGGAAACACCATATATTTT.